A selection of T cell receptor beta chains follows, all from one sample in a study of post-analysis software for immune sequencing data. Each CDR3 protein gets one entry after TCRdb re-called the PCR reads with MiXCR. The sample shows roughly 410,000 distinct CDR3 sequences, about a third of them seen only once. Source material: blood. These receptors were collected from a girl aged 5-17 years with multiple sclerosis. Both conserved end residues are part of each CDR3. Fields, in order: clone size, D gene, V gene, J gene, CDR3 length, CDR3 protein, CDR3 DNA. D genes are given only for firm matches. Clone size is stated in some rows and not others, as once, few, many or a class when expanded.

few	.	TRBV3-1	TRBJ2-1	12	CASSQSANEQFF	TGTGCCAGCAGCCAAAGTGCCAATGAGCAGTTCTTC
.	.	TRBV29-1	TRBJ2-2	14	CSVHDPRVAGELFF	TGCAGCGTCCACGACCCGAGAGTTGCCGGGGAGCTGTTTTTT
.	.	TRBV20-1	TRBJ1-6	14	CSARERGGGSPLHF	TGCAGTGCTAGAGAGAGGGGAGGTGGTTCACCCCTCCACTTT
few	.	TRBV4-1	TRBJ2-3	16	CASSRGSSYFTDTQYF	TGCGCCAGCAGCCGAGGGAGTTCTTACTTCACAGATACGCAGTATTTT
.	.	TRBV2	TRBJ1-2	14	CASSETAPGLGYTF	TGTGCCAGCAGTGAAACGGCGCCCGGGTTGGGCTACACCTTC
.	.	TRBV29-1	TRBJ2-1	13	CSVQGNSYNEQFF	TGCAGCGTTCAGGGTAACTCCTACAATGAGCAGTTCTTC
.	.	TRBV7-9	TRBJ2-7	18	CASSFVVITGIQTYEQYF	TGTGCCAGCAGCTTCGTCGTTATTACAGGGATTCAGACCTACGAGCAGTACTTC
.	.	TRBV5-4	TRBJ2-5	13	CASSFKGEETQYF	TGTGCCAGCAGCTTTAAGGGCGAGGAGACCCAGTACTTC
many	.	TRBV5-1	TRBJ2-1	13	CASSLYSSGEQFF	TGCGCCAGCAGCTTGTACTCTTCGGGAGAGCAGTTCTTC
.	TRBD1	TRBV12-5	TRBJ1-1	16	CASGPADRGIWAEAFF	TGTGCTAGTGGCCCCGCCGACAGGGGGATATGGGCTGAAGCTTTCTTT
.	.	TRBV5-1	TRBJ2-7	15	CAGSLDEGKGYEQYF	TGCGCCGGCAGCTTGGATGAGGGGAAAGGCTACGAGCAGTACTTC
.	.	TRBV5-1	TRBJ2-6	16	CASSFDTFSGANVLTF	TGCGCCAGCAGCTTCGACACATTCTCTGGGGCCAACGTCCTGACTTTC
.	.	TRBV6-5	TRBJ1-4	15	CASSYSAATNEKLFF	TGTGCCAGCAGTTACTCGGCAGCAACTAATGAAAAACTGTTTTTT
few	TRBD1	TRBV4-2	TRBJ1-4	16	CASSLTARDRIEKLFF	TGTGCCAGCAGCCTTACCGCCCGGGACAGAATAGAAAAACTGTTTTTT
.	.	TRBV6-5	TRBJ2-3	13	CASGQAGTDTQYF	TGTGCCAGCGGACAAGCGGGCACAGATACGCAGTATTTT
few	.	TRBV7-3	TRBJ2-1	15	CASSLCRGSYNEQFF	TGTGCCAGCAGCTTATGCAGGGGCTCCTACAATGAGCAGTTCTTC
.	TRBD2	TRBV20-1	TRBJ2-5	13	CSASRGVQETQYF	TGCAGTGCTAGTCGGGGGGTACAAGAGACCCAGTACTTC
few	TRBD2	TRBV7-6	TRBJ2-7	17	CASSLGGGGAGTYEQYF	TGTGCCAGCAGCTTAGGCGGCGGGGGGGCGGGGACCTACGAGCAGTACTTC
.	.	TRBV6-2/TRBV6-3	TRBJ2-1	15	CASTWGGPLYNEQFF	TGTGCCAGCACCTGGGGGGGGCCTCTCTACAATGAGCAGTTCTTC